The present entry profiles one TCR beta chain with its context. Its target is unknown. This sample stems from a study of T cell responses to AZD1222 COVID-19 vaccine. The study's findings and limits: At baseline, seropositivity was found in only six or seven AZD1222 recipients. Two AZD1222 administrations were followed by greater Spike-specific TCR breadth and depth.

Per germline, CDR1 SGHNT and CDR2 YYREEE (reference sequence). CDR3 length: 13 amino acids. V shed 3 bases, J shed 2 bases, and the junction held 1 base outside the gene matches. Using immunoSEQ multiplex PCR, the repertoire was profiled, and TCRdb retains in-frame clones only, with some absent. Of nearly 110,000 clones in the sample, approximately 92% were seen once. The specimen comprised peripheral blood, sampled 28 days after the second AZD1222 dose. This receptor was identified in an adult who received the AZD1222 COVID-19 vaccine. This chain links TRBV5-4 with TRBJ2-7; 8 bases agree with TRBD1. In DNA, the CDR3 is TGTGCCAGCAGCTGGACAGGGACCTACGAGCAGTACTTC. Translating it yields CASSWTGTYEQYF.